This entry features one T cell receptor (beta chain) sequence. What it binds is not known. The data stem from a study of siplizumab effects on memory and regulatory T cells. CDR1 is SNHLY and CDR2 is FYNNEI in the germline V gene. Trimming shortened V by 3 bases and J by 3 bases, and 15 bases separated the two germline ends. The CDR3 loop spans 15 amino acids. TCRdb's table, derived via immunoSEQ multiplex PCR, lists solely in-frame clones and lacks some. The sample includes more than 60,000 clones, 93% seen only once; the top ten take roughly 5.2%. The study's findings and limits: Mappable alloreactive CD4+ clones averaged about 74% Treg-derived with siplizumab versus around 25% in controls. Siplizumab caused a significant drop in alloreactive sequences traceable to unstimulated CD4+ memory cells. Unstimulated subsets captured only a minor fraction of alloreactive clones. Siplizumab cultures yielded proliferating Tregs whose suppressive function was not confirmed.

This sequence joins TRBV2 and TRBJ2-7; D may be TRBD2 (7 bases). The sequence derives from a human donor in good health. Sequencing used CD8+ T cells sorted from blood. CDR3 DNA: TGTGCCAGCAGTGACTGGGGGGGGACATACTACGAGCAGTACTTC. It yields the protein CASSDWGGTYYEQYF.